Below, 15 T cell receptor beta chains from the same sample are listed, as sequenced in a study of shared clonotypes between healthy human individuals. Libraries were prepared by immunoSEQ multiplex PCR; TCRdb keeps only in-frame clonotypes and omits some of them. The sample consists of roughly 2.2 million clones, roughly 92% of them appearing once. The specimen was naive CD4+ T cells from PBMCs. Subset indicated: CD45RA+ positively selected. These receptors all stem from a man aged 18-30 years in good health. Some clones in this sample may be carry-over from other donors' samples.

A note on this clone: Other DNA sequences in the same sample also yield this CDR3. This chain joins TRBV29-1 and TRBJ2-1; TRBD2 aligns across 9 bases. With 3 bases clipped from V and 7 bases from J, the junction kept 4 bases outside the gene matches. This CDR3 has 13 residues. Germline V gene sequence: CDR1 SQVTM, CDR2 ANQGSEA. The DNA for the CDR3 is TGCAGCGTTGAGGGACTAGCTGGTAATGAGCAGTTCTTC. This encodes CSVEGLAGNEQFF.

V is TRBV10-2 and J is TRBJ2-3; 11 nucleotides match TRBD2. Losses at the gene ends were 3 bases for V and 4 bases for J; bases not matched to a gene: 12. Per germline, CDR1 WSHSY and CDR2 SAAADI. The CDR3 consists of 18 residues. CDR3 sequence (DNA): TGCGCCAGCAGTGAAACTTATATACTAGCGGGAGCTTCAGATACGCAGTATTTT. Translated: CASSETYILAGASDTQYF.

The V call is TRBV30, the J call TRBJ1-3; the D is unclear. From germline, CDR1 is GTSNPN and CDR2 SVGIG (reference sequence). The CDR3 length is 15 residues. Deletions cut 0 bases from V and 4 bases from J, with 13 bases between. CDR3 loop: CAWSVPDTLGNTIYF. In nucleotides, the CDR3 is TGTGCCTGGAGTGTACCCGACACCCTCGGAAACACCATATATTTT.

The chain employs TRBV28 and TRBJ1-1; no definite D call. The length of the CDR3 is 13 residues. Germline V lookup: CDR1 MDHEN, CDR2 SYDVKM. Between the trimmed V and J ends, which lost 4 bases and 1 base, there was a span of 7 bases. CDR3 loop: CASSSNGNTEAFF. CDR3 in DNA: TGTGCCAGCAGTTCAAATGGGAACACTGAAGCTTTCTTT. The full variable domain, rest sourced from reference TRBV28 and TRBJ1-1, is DVKVTQSSRYLVKRTGEKVFLECVQDMDHENMFWYRQDPGLGLRLIYFSYDVKMKEKGDIPEGYSVSREKKERFSLILESASTNQTSMYLCASSSNGNTEAFFGQGTRLTVV.

This sequence joins TRBV4-2 and TRBJ2-7; D uncertain. Germline CDR1 and CDR2: LGHNA and YNFKEQ. Trimming cost V 0 bases and J 5 bases, with 5 bases left between them. The CDR3 covers 12 residues. The CDR3 region is CASSQELDEQYF. As DNA, the CDR3 is TGTGCCAGCAGCCAAGAATTAGACGAGCAGTACTTC.

On this clone itself: The same CDR3 also results from other DNA sequences found in this sample. The V and J genes are TRBV5-1 and TRBJ2-1; D is perhaps TRBD1 (5 bases). Germline CDR1 SGHRS, CDR2 YFSETQ. This CDR3 comprises 12 residues. Trimming left V 0 bases short and J 7 bases short, with 5 bases between. DNA of the CDR3: TGCGCCAGCAGCTTGGGACAGAATGAGCAGTTCTTC. The encoded protein is CASSLGQNEQFF.

The CDR3 sequence: CASSLHTVNGGYTF. Written as DNA, the CDR3 is TGTGCCAGTTCCCTACATACAGTGAACGGCGGCTACACCTTC. This chain links TRBV19 with TRBJ1-2; D uncertain. This CDR3 spans 14 amino acids. CDR1 is LNHDA, CDR2 SQIVND, per germline (reference sequence). V was clipped by 8 bases and J by 8 bases, with 21 bases between them.

CDR3 protein: CASSFSYGEATEAFF. In DNA, the CDR3 is TGTGCCAGCAGTTTTTCTTACGGGGAGGCCACTGAAGCTTTCTTT. The genes are TRBV28 and TRBJ1-1; D gene ambiguous. This CDR3 spans 15 amino acids. V was trimmed by 3 bases and J by 4 bases, leaving 15 bases between them. The germline V gene encodes CDR1 MDHEN and CDR2 SYDVKM. Supplemented by reference TRBV28 and TRBJ1-1, the full variable domain reads DVKVTQSSRYLVKRTGEKVFLECVQDMDHENMFWYRQDPGLGLRLIYFSYDVKMKEKGDIPEGYSVSREKKERFSLILESASTNQTSMYLCASSFSYGEATEAFFGQGTRLTVV.

The rearrangement joins TRBV7-9 to TRBJ2-3, with 7 bases that match TRBD1. This CDR3 region has 14 residues. Trimming took 4 bases from V and 4 from J; bases not matched to a gene: 5. Germline V gene sequence: CDR1 SEHNR, CDR2 FQNEAQ (reference sequence). CDR3 bases: TGTGCCAGCAGCTCAGACAGGGCCGCAGATACGCAGTATTTT. This translates into CASSSDRAADTQYF.

This clone occurred once. V gene TRBV18 combines with J gene TRBJ2-3, with TRBD2 matching over 8 bases. Germline V gives CDR1 KGHSH, CDR2 LQKENI. Germline trimming cut 2 bases from V and 0 bases from J; bases unmatched to any gene: 7. This CDR3 has 17 amino acids. The CDR3 protein is CASSPMLTSGSTDTQYF. CDR3 sequence (DNA): TGTGCCAGCTCACCAATGCTCACTAGCGGTAGCACAGATACGCAGTATTTT.

The rearrangement joins TRBV2 to TRBJ2-7; D gene unclear. V lost 4 bases to trimming and J lost 9 bases, with 7 bases between them. CDR1 is SNHLY, CDR2 FYNNEI, per germline. The CDR3 sequence is 10 residues long. The CDR3 bases are TGTGCCAGCAGTGCCCCCAGGCAGTACTTC. It encodes CASSAPRQYF.

The chain has TRBV7-9 and TRBJ2-1; 11 nucleotides align to TRBD2. The V gene's germline CDR1 is SEHNR and CDR2 FQNEAQ (reference sequence). This CDR3 is built from 15 residues. Trimming at V came to 5 bases and at J to 7 bases, leaving 7 bases not matched to a gene. In DNA, the CDR3 is TGTGCCAGCAGCCCCACTAGCGGGAGTGCTAATGAGCAGTTCTTC. Protein product: CASSPTSGSANEQFF.

The CDR3 is CASSYGPFSSGELFF. The DNA of the CDR3 is TGTGCCAGCAGTTACGGTCCCTTTAGCAGCGGGGAGCTGTTTTTT. This chain uses TRBV6-5 with TRBJ2-2; D call uncertain. V lost 2 bases, J lost 7 bases, and 14 bases lay in between. CDR3 length equals 15 residues. The germline V gene has CDR1 MNHEY and CDR2 SVGAGI.

This rearrangement joins TRBV28 to TRBJ1-5; no clear D gene. V was trimmed by 5 bases and J by 6 bases, leaving 14 bases between them. This CDR3 contains 14 residues. Germline assignment: CDR1 MDHEN and CDR2 SYDVKM. The CDR3 DNA reads TGTGCCAGCAGTACCCGACACCGTGTTCAGCCCCAGCATTTT. It is translated as CASSTRHRVQPQHF. The full variable domain, its missing parts supplied by reference TRBV28 and TRBJ1-5, is DVKVTQSSRYLVKRTGEKVFLECVQDMDHENMFWYRQDPGLGLRLIYFSYDVKMKEKGDIPEGYSVSREKKERFSLILESASTNQTSMYLCASSTRHRVQPQHFGDGTRLSIL.

The J gene is TRBJ2-3, the V gene TRBV18; TRBD1 matches 8 bases. In germline, CDR1 is KGHSH, CDR2 LQKENI. V dropped 6 bases and J dropped 2; count of bases not matched to a gene: 10. The CDR3 runs 16 residues. The CDR3 DNA is TGTGCCAGCTCGAAGGAACCGGGACAGGACACAGATACGCAGTATTTT. This sequence encodes CASSKEPGQDTDTQYF.